A selection of T cell receptor beta chains follows, all from one sample in a study of graft-versus-host responses after intestinal transplantation. Clones were sequenced by immunoSEQ multiplex PCR, and TCRdb holds only the in-frame ones, with some missing. The repertoire has about 97,000 clones, approximately 90% of them found once; the top ten carry 15% to 20%. The sample in question was PBMCs, obtained about 440 days after intestinal transplant. The receptors derive from a human patient who received an intestinal transplant, so some T cells may come from the graft donor. CDR3s include the opening cysteine and the closing phenylalanine or tryptophan. A D gene is named only where the DNA matches it firmly. Clone size appears in some rows only: once, few, many, or a class for an expanded clone.

abundance,j_gene,d_gene,v_gene,CDR3aa,CDR3nt
once,TRBJ2-7,NA,TRBV5-1,CASSPDGSSYEQYF,TGCGCCAGCAGCCCTGACGGGAGCTCCTACGAGCAGTACTTC
NA,TRBJ1-2,NA,TRBV6-6,CASSSYGYTF,TGTGCCAGCAGTTCTTATGGCTACACCTTC
NA,TRBJ2-7,TRBD1,TRBV2,CASSERQGEVNEQYF,TGTGCCAGCAGTGAAAGGCAGGGGGAAGTCAACGAGCAGTACTTC
NA,TRBJ1-3,NA,TRBV9,CASSVGGNTIYF,TGTGCCAGCAGCGTAGGGGGAAACACCATATATTTT
NA,TRBJ1-6,NA,TRBV6-5,CASSYPFLGDNSPLHF,TGTGCCAGCAGTTACCCCTTCCTCGGGGATAATTCACCCCTCCACTTT
NA,TRBJ2-1,NA,TRBV7-9,CASSLFSSSSYNEQFF,TGTGCCAGCAGCTTATTCTCCAGCTCTTCCTACAATGAGCAGTTCTTC
NA,TRBJ2-5,NA,TRBV18,CASSPGGLRETQYF,TGTGCCAGCTCACCAGGGGGGCTTCGGGAGACCCAGTACTTC
NA,TRBJ2-5,NA,TRBV7-3,CASIHDGAEETQYF,TGTGCCAGCATCCACGACGGGGCGGAAGAGACCCAGTACTTC
NA,TRBJ1-5,NA,TRBV27,CASSPSTGFGQPQHF,TGTGCCAGCAGCCCGAGCACAGGGTTCGGTCAGCCCCAGCATTTT
NA,TRBJ2-7,NA,TRBV5-1,CASSLGGVGPYEQYF,TGCGCCAGCAGCTTGGGGGGAGTAGGCCCCTACGAGCAGTACTTC
NA,TRBJ1-2,NA,TRBV6-5,CASAPWGSGYTF,TGTGCCAGCGCCCCCTGGGGTTCTGGCTACACCTTC
NA,TRBJ2-1,NA,TRBV12-5,CASGLAENEQFF,TGTGCTAGTGGTTTGGCTGAGAATGAGCAGTTCTTC
NA,TRBJ2-2,NA,TRBV6-1,CASSVGIEELFF,TGTGCCAGCAGCGTCGGGATTGAGGAGCTGTTTTTT
NA,TRBJ1-1,NA,TRBV28,CASRPQTGNTEAFF,TGTGCCAGCAGGCCCCAAACAGGGAACACTGAAGCTTTCTTT
NA,TRBJ2-1,NA,TRBV4-1,CASSQDTRTNNEQFF,TGCGCCAGCAGCCAAGATACGCGGACTAACAATGAGCAGTTCTTC
NA,TRBJ2-1,NA,TRBV7-9,CASSLQGPKQFF,TGTGCCAGCAGCTTACAGGGTCCTAAGCAGTTCTTC
NA,TRBJ1-2,NA,TRBV10-3,CAISATEDYGYTF,TGTGCCATCAGTGCCACAGAGGACTATGGCTACACCTTC
NA,TRBJ2-7,NA,TRBV4-1,CASSQDGQTKSSYEQYF,TGCGCCAGCAGCCAAGATGGGCAGACAAAAAGCTCCTACGAGCAGTACTTC
NA,TRBJ1-4,NA,TRBV18,CASSQGSGTEEKLFF,TGTGCCAGCTCACAGGGATCCGGGACGGAAGAAAAACTGTTTTTT
once,TRBJ1-2,TRBD1,TRBV6-1,CASSEDGTGIGYTF,TGTGCCAGCAGTGAGGATGGGACAGGGATCGGCTACACCTTC
NA,TRBJ1-2,NA,TRBV9,CASSVGGSYGYTF,TGTGCCAGCAGCGTTGGAGGTAGCTATGGCTACACCTTC
NA,TRBJ2-1,TRBD2,TRBV29-1,CSVEDASLAGGWEQFF,TGCAGCGTTGAAGATGCTAGCCTAGCGGGGGGTTGGGAGCAGTTCTTC
NA,TRBJ2-4,NA,TRBV29-1,CSVEDWMDIQYF,TGCAGCGTTGAAGACTGGATGGACATTCAGTACTTC
NA,TRBJ2-3,NA,TRBV5-4,CASSLDGGPDTQYF,TGTGCCAGCAGCTTGGATGGGGGCCCAGATACGCAGTATTTT
NA,TRBJ1-4,TRBD1,TRBV12-5,CASGPGQGGNEKLFF,TGTGCTAGTGGTCCGGGACAGGGTGGGAATGAAAAACTGTTTTTT
NA,TRBJ2-7,TRBD1,TRBV6-1,CASSEAGQGLWYEQYF,TGTGCCAGCAGTGAAGCCGGACAGGGCTTATGGTACGAGCAGTACTTC
NA,TRBJ2-7,TRBD1,TRBV29-1,CSVGDTTGGEQYF,TGCAGCGTGGGGGACACCACAGGGGGCGAGCAGTACTTC
NA,TRBJ1-3,TRBD1,TRBV6-5,CASSYFSGTGRNTIYF,TGTGCCAGCAGTTACTTTTCGGGGACAGGGCGAAACACCATATATTTT